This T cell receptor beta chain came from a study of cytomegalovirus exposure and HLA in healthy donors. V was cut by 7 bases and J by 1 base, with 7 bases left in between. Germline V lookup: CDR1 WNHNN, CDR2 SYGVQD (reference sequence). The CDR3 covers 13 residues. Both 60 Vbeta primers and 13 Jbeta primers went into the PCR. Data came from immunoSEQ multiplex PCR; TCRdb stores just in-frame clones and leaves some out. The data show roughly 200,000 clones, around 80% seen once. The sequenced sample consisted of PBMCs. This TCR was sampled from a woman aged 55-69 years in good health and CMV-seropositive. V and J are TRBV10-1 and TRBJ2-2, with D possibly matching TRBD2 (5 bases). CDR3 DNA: TGCGCCAGCATGAGCGGGAACACCGGGGAGCTGTTTTTT. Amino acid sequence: CASMSGNTGELFF.